These T cell receptor beta chains were read from a single sample in a study of cytomegalovirus exposure and HLA in healthy donors. Produced via immunoSEQ multiplex PCR; TCRdb's table is partial and in-frame only. The sample records 110,000 or so clones, more than 80% being singletons. Sequenced material: PBMCs. These receptors originate from a man aged 35 to 55 in good health and CMV-seronegative. Both conserved end residues are part of each CDR3. Each record gives: V gene, clone size, J gene, D gene, CDR3 DNA, CDR3 protein. D genes are given only for firm matches. Some rows mark clone size as missing; the rest say once, few, many or name a class of expanded clone.

v_gene: TRBV19
abundance: -
j_gene: TRBJ2-7
d_gene: -
CDR3nt: TGTGCCAGTAATATAGTAACGCGGGGCGAGCAGTACTTC
CDR3aa: CASNIVTRGEQYF

v_gene: TRBV7-2
abundance: -
j_gene: TRBJ2-7
d_gene: -
CDR3nt: TGTGCCAGCAGCTTCTTTACAGTCTACGAGCAGTACTTC
CDR3aa: CASSFFTVYEQYF

v_gene: TRBV28
abundance: -
j_gene: TRBJ2-1
d_gene: TRBD1
CDR3nt: TGTGCCAGCAGTAACCGGGACAGACTATACAATGAGCAGTTCTTC
CDR3aa: CASSNRDRLYNEQFF

v_gene: TRBV4-3
abundance: -
j_gene: TRBJ2-3
d_gene: TRBD1
CDR3nt: TGCGCCAGCAGCCAAGTGGGACAGGGGATGTGGGCAGATACGCAGTATTTT
CDR3aa: CASSQVGQGMWADTQYF

v_gene: TRBV5-1
abundance: -
j_gene: TRBJ1-1
d_gene: TRBD1
CDR3nt: TGCGCCAGCAGCTCCAGGACAGGCTTTACCATGAACACTGAAGCTTTCTTT
CDR3aa: CASSSRTGFTMNTEAFF

v_gene: TRBV19
abundance: -
j_gene: TRBJ2-2
d_gene: TRBD1
CDR3nt: TGTGCCAGTAGTAAGACAGGGGTGGCCACCGGGGAGCTGTTTTTT
CDR3aa: CASSKTGVATGELFF

v_gene: TRBV25-1
abundance: once
j_gene: TRBJ2-1
d_gene: -
CDR3nt: TGTGCCAGCAGTGGAGGACAGCCGAGCTCCTACAATGAGCAGTTCTTC
CDR3aa: CASSGGQPSSYNEQFF

v_gene: TRBV11-2
abundance: -
j_gene: TRBJ2-1
d_gene: TRBD2
CDR3nt: TGTGCCAGCAGCCTCCTAGCGGGGGGGCGCAATGAGCAGTTCTTC
CDR3aa: CASSLLAGGRNEQFF

v_gene: TRBV9
abundance: -
j_gene: TRBJ1-2
d_gene: -
CDR3nt: TGTGCCAGCAGCGTTTTTTCGGGGGGAACTAACTATGGCTACACCTTC
CDR3aa: CASSVFSGGTNYGYTF

v_gene: TRBV18
abundance: -
j_gene: TRBJ1-5
d_gene: TRBD1
CDR3nt: TGTGCCAGCTCACCCCTCGGGACAGGGGTTCAGCCCCAGCATTTT
CDR3aa: CASSPLGTGVQPQHF

v_gene: TRBV2
abundance: -
j_gene: TRBJ1-1
d_gene: -
CDR3nt: TGTGCCAGCAGTTCGGGGACCGGGGGGGCTGAAGCTTTCTTT
CDR3aa: CASSSGTGGAEAFF

v_gene: TRBV6-5
abundance: -
j_gene: TRBJ1-3
d_gene: -
CDR3nt: TGTGCCAGCAGTTACGGGCTCCTCTCTGGAAACACCATATATTTT
CDR3aa: CASSYGLLSGNTIYF

v_gene: TRBV7-2
abundance: -
j_gene: TRBJ1-5
d_gene: -
CDR3nt: TGTGCCAGCAGCTTAGGCGGTGAAAATAGCAATCAGCCCCAGCATTTT
CDR3aa: CASSLGGENSNQPQHF

v_gene: TRBV5-4
abundance: few
j_gene: TRBJ1-1
d_gene: -
CDR3nt: TGTGCCAGCAGCCCCTCTATGAACACTGAAGCTTTCTTT
CDR3aa: CASSPSMNTEAFF

v_gene: TRBV5-4
abundance: -
j_gene: TRBJ1-6
d_gene: TRBD1
CDR3nt: TGTGCCAGCAGCTTGTCGGGACAGCATAATTCACCCCTCCACTTT
CDR3aa: CASSLSGQHNSPLHF

v_gene: TRBV11-2
abundance: -
j_gene: TRBJ2-7
d_gene: TRBD1
CDR3nt: TGTGCCAGCAGCCAACTTAGGGGGCACTACGAGCAGTACTTC
CDR3aa: CASSQLRGHYEQYF

v_gene: TRBV11-2
abundance: -
j_gene: TRBJ1-1
d_gene: -
CDR3nt: TGTGCCAGCAGCTTAGCAGGGCAGAACACTGAAGCTTTCTTT
CDR3aa: CASSLAGQNTEAFF

v_gene: TRBV5-5
abundance: -
j_gene: TRBJ1-5
d_gene: TRBD1
CDR3nt: TGTGCCAGCAGCAGGGACAGTGTTAGCAATCAGCCCCAGCATTTT
CDR3aa: CASSRDSVSNQPQHF

v_gene: TRBV27
abundance: -
j_gene: TRBJ2-5
d_gene: -
CDR3nt: TGTGCCAGCAGACCCTGGGAGGAGACAGAAAAAGAGACCCAGTACTTC
CDR3aa: CASRPWEETEKETQYF

v_gene: TRBV7-7
abundance: -
j_gene: TRBJ2-7
d_gene: TRBD1
CDR3nt: TGTGCTAGCAGCTTAGGGGCCGGACAGGGGAAATACGAGCAGTACTTC
CDR3aa: CASSLGAGQGKYEQYF

v_gene: TRBV4-2
abundance: -
j_gene: TRBJ2-7
d_gene: -
CDR3nt: TGTGCCAGCAGCCAAGAAGCAGGGGCGAGTACCTCCTACGAGCAGTACTTC
CDR3aa: CASSQEAGASTSYEQYF

v_gene: TRBV5-1
abundance: -
j_gene: TRBJ2-1
d_gene: TRBD1
CDR3nt: TGCGCCAGCAGTCAGGACGGCCAGGGGGATGAGCAGTTCTTC
CDR3aa: CASSQDGQGDEQFF

v_gene: TRBV19
abundance: -
j_gene: TRBJ2-5
d_gene: TRBD1
CDR3nt: TGTGCCAGTAGCGGGACAGTTAAAGAGACCCAGTACTTC
CDR3aa: CASSGTVKETQYF

v_gene: TRBV6-4
abundance: -
j_gene: TRBJ1-1
d_gene: -
CDR3nt: TGTGCCAGCAGCCCACTGCCGAGCCTACTTCCGACTGAAGCTTTCTTT
CDR3aa: CASSPLPSLLPTEAFF

v_gene: TRBV7-2
abundance: -
j_gene: TRBJ2-3
d_gene: TRBD2
CDR3nt: TGTGCCAGCAGCTTACTGGGACTAGATGGTACGCAGTATTTT
CDR3aa: CASSLLGLDGTQYF

v_gene: TRBV7-2
abundance: -
j_gene: TRBJ2-7
d_gene: -
CDR3nt: TGTGCCAGCTCCGTATCCGGGAGCTCCTACGAGCAGTACTTC
CDR3aa: CASSVSGSSYEQYF

v_gene: TRBV29-1
abundance: -
j_gene: TRBJ1-1
d_gene: -
CDR3nt: TGCAGCGTTTCATTGGACACTACCAACACTGAAGCTTTCTTT
CDR3aa: CSVSLDTTNTEAFF

v_gene: TRBV10-1
abundance: -
j_gene: TRBJ2-3
d_gene: TRBD1
CDR3nt: TGCGCCAGCGATCCCGGGACAGGGGGCACAGATACGCAGTATTTT
CDR3aa: CASDPGTGGTDTQYF

v_gene: TRBV2
abundance: -
j_gene: TRBJ2-2
d_gene: TRBD2
CDR3nt: TGTGCCAGCAGCCGACTAGCGGGAGGTCGCACCGGGGAGCTGTTTTTT
CDR3aa: CASSRLAGGRTGELFF

v_gene: TRBV28
abundance: -
j_gene: TRBJ2-3
d_gene: -
CDR3nt: TGTGCCAGCAGTTTTCCCCTGTCCGGGGTACAAGGGACAGATACGCAGTATTTT
CDR3aa: CASSFPLSGVQGTDTQYF

v_gene: TRBV19
abundance: -
j_gene: TRBJ2-1
d_gene: TRBD2
CDR3nt: TGTGCCAGTAAGTTGGGCGGGGGGGCCAGAGATGAGCAGTTCTTC
CDR3aa: CASKLGGGARDEQFF

v_gene: TRBV15
abundance: -
j_gene: TRBJ2-6
d_gene: -
CDR3nt: TGTGCCACCAGCAGAGATAATGGGGCCAACGTCCTGACTTTC
CDR3aa: CATSRDNGANVLTF

v_gene: TRBV18
abundance: few
j_gene: TRBJ2-7
d_gene: TRBD2
CDR3nt: TGTGCCAGCTCACCGGCCGGGGGGTCCTACGAGCAGTACTTC
CDR3aa: CASSPAGGSYEQYF

v_gene: TRBV18
abundance: -
j_gene: TRBJ2-5
d_gene: -
CDR3nt: TGTGCCAGCTCACCACCCGCTGGCCCGGGGACCCAGTACTTC
CDR3aa: CASSPPAGPGTQYF

v_gene: TRBV19
abundance: -
j_gene: TRBJ2-1
d_gene: -
CDR3nt: TGTGCCAGTAGTCTACTTCCGTCCACTGAGCAGTTCTTC
CDR3aa: CASSLLPSTEQFF

v_gene: TRBV7-2
abundance: -
j_gene: TRBJ1-2
d_gene: TRBD1
CDR3nt: TGTGCCAGCAGCTTAGAAACCCGCAGGGGGCTCTCTGGCTACACCTTC
CDR3aa: CASSLETRRGLSGYTF

v_gene: TRBV6-1
abundance: few
j_gene: TRBJ1-5
d_gene: TRBD1
CDR3nt: TGTGCCAGCAGTGCAGAGACAGGGCCGAATCAGCCCCAGCATTTT
CDR3aa: CASSAETGPNQPQHF

v_gene: TRBV5-1
abundance: -
j_gene: TRBJ2-7
d_gene: TRBD1
CDR3nt: TGCGCCAGCAGCTTTAGCCAGGGGGCGTTCGAGCAGTACTTC
CDR3aa: CASSFSQGAFEQYF

v_gene: TRBV10-3
abundance: -
j_gene: TRBJ2-7
d_gene: TRBD1
CDR3nt: TGTGCCATCAGGAAGACAGGGGACCTCGAGCAGTACTTC
CDR3aa: CAIRKTGDLEQYF

v_gene: TRBV5-3
abundance: few
j_gene: TRBJ1-2
d_gene: TRBD1
CDR3nt: TGTGCCAGAAGGGGGGGACAGTCCTATGGCTACACCTTC
CDR3aa: CARRGGQSYGYTF

v_gene: TRBV19
abundance: -
j_gene: TRBJ2-5
d_gene: -
CDR3nt: TGTGCCAGTAGTGGGGGCTTAGGGTACCGAAAGACCCAGTACTTC
CDR3aa: CASSGGLGYRKTQYF

v_gene: TRBV18
abundance: once
j_gene: TRBJ2-7
d_gene: TRBD1
CDR3nt: TGTGCCAGCTCACAAGGGACAGGGGGCTCCTACGAGCAGTACTTC
CDR3aa: CASSQGTGGSYEQYF

v_gene: TRBV5-1
abundance: once
j_gene: TRBJ2-3
d_gene: -
CDR3nt: TGCGCCAGCAGGTCTCAGGGCTCCACAGATACGCAGTATTTT
CDR3aa: CASRSQGSTDTQYF